This note documents a single T cell receptor beta chain sequence. Sequencing used immunoSEQ multiplex PCR; TCRdb keeps in-frame clones, though not all of them. The top ten hold roughly 3.1% of the sample, which has about 56,000 clones, 90% to 95% seen once. This specimen belongs to a study of technical replicates of blood from a handful of donors. CDR3 size: 16 residues. The V segment lost 6 bases and the J segment 6 bases; nucleotides outside the gene matches: 11. The germline CDR1 and CDR2 sequences are MNHEY and SMNVEV (reference sequence). The sequencing sample was made of PBMCs. The receptor was isolated from a human donor in good health. Some clones in this sample may be carry-over from other donors' samples. The chain uses TRBV27 and TRBJ2-1; 10 positions agree with TRBD2. CDR3 amino acids: CASSKRSGGAGNEQFF. CDR3 DNA: TGTGCCAGCAGCAAACGCAGCGGGGGGGCGGGCAATGAGCAGTTCTTC.